Listed below are T cell receptor beta chains from one sample, sequenced in a study of T cell responses to AZD1222 COVID-19 vaccine. Clones were sequenced by immunoSEQ multiplex PCR, and TCRdb holds only the in-frame ones, with some missing. There are 90,000 to 150,000 clones in the sample; approximately 92% occur only once, and roughly 7.9% lies in the top ten. The sequencing used peripheral blood, collected 28 days after the second AZD1222 dose. Receptor source: an adult who received the AZD1222 COVID-19 vaccine. Both conserved end residues are part of each CDR3. D genes are given only for firm matches. Rows may omit the clone size; those that give it use once, few, many or a size class.

J	length	V	size	D	CDR3	DNA
TRBJ2-2	12	TRBV24-1	-	-	CATGEDFGELFF	TGTGCCACCGGGGAGGATTTCGGGGAGCTGTTTTTT
TRBJ1-1	13	TRBV5-4	-	-	CASSRRGDTEAFF	TGTGCCAGCAGCCGACGGGGGGACACTGAAGCTTTCTTT
TRBJ2-7	11	TRBV6-5	-	-	CASSSTGRQYF	TGTGCCAGCAGTTCCACAGGGCGCCAGTACTTC
TRBJ2-1	12	TRBV7-9	-	-	CASSGMGNEQFF	TGTGCCAGCAGTGGGATGGGGAATGAGCAGTTCTTC
TRBJ2-7	13	TRBV5-1	few	-	CASSLLYRYEQYF	TGCGCCAGCAGCTTGCTATACCGCTACGAGCAGTACTTC
TRBJ1-2	13	TRBV19	once	TRBD1	CASSPGQLYGYTF	TGTGCCAGTTCCCCGGGACAGCTCTATGGCTACACCTTC
TRBJ1-5	14	TRBV9	-	-	CASSQGRLNQPQHF	TGTGCCAGCAGCCAAGGACGGCTCAATCAGCCCCAGCATTTT
TRBJ1-2	14	TRBV28	-	-	CASNGQSSNYGYTF	TGTGCCAGCAACGGACAGTCTAGCAACTATGGCTACACCTTC
TRBJ1-6	18	TRBV10-1	-	-	CPRRRDSSPASYNSPLHF	TGCCCCCGCAGACGGGACTCCTCGCCGGCATCCTATAATTCACCCCTCCACTTT
TRBJ1-1	15	TRBV5-1	-	-	CASSGGTQMNTEAFF	TGCGCCAGCAGCGGAGGGACACAGATGAACACTGAAGCTTTCTTT
TRBJ1-2	14	TRBV19	-	TRBD1	CASSIPQTGDGYTF	TGTGCCAGTAGTATTCCCCAAACAGGGGATGGCTACACCTTC
TRBJ2-7	14	TRBV9	-	-	CASSVDFPSYEQYF	TGTGCCAGCAGCGTAGATTTCCCGTCCTACGAGCAGTACTTC
TRBJ2-2	15	TRBV18	-	-	CASSQGLPNTGELFF	TGTGCCAGCTCCCAGGGACTTCCGAACACCGGGGAGCTGTTTTTT
TRBJ1-5	18	TRBV7-2	-	-	CASSCLLKRTSSNQPQHF	TGTGCCAGCAGCTGCCTCCTTAAGCGGACCAGTAGCAATCAGCCCCAGCATTTT
TRBJ1-5	16	TRBV6-5	-	-	CASSYEGVGSKQPQHF	TGTGCCAGCAGTTACGAAGGGGTAGGGTCGAAGCAGCCCCAGCATTTT
TRBJ2-5	12	TRBV29-1	-	-	CSVEGNQETQYF	TGCAGCGTTGAGGGGAACCAAGAGACCCAGTACTTC
TRBJ1-1	13	TRBV7-6	-	-	CASSLDTNTEAFF	TGTGCCAGCAGCTTAGACACGAACACTGAAGCTTTCTTT
TRBJ1-5	14	TRBV5-1	-	-	CASSPDSINQPQHF	TGCGCCAGCAGCCCGGACAGCATCAATCAGCCCCAGCATTTT
TRBJ2-5	16	TRBV6-1	-	-	CASSDYGQRIQETQYF	TGTGCCAGCAGTGACTACGGACAGAGAATACAAGAGACCCAGTACTTC
TRBJ2-2	14	TRBV5-4	-	TRBD1	CASTVGGHTGELFF	TGTGCCAGCACGGTAGGGGGCCACACCGGGGAGCTGTTTTTT
TRBJ1-2	13	TRBV12-3/TRBV12-4	-	-	CASSLGGYYGYTF	TGTGCCAGCAGTTTAGGCGGATACTATGGCTACACCTTC
TRBJ2-7	18	TRBV6-1	-	-	CASSEAESFHQSSYEQYF	TGTGCCAGCAGTGAAGCGGAGTCCTTTCATCAAAGCTCCTACGAGCAGTACTTC
TRBJ1-1	13	TRBV4-1	once	-	CASSQGSTREAFF	TGCGCCAGCAGCCAAGGGTCCACCCGTGAAGCTTTCTTT
TRBJ2-3	15	TRBV27	-	-	CASSLWGASADTQYF	TGTGCCAGCAGTTTGTGGGGGGCTTCGGCAGATACGCAGTATTTT
TRBJ1-4	16	TRBV3-1/TRBV3-2	few	-	CASSKRGGSANEKLFF	TGTGCCAGCAGCAAAAGGGGGGGTTCGGCTAATGAAAAACTGTTTTTT
TRBJ2-6	17	TRBV29-1	-	-	CSVVGQDHLSGANVLTF	TGCAGCGTTGTGGGGCAGGATCATTTATCTGGGGCCAACGTCCTGACTTTC
TRBJ1-2	14	TRBV3-1/TRBV3-2	-	-	CASSQKQSNYGYTF	TGTGCCAGCAGCCAAAAACAGTCTAACTATGGCTACACCTTC
TRBJ1-1	13	TRBV7-2	-	-	CASSLGGAAEAFF	TGTGCCAGCAGCTTAGGGGGGGCCGCGGAGGCTTTCTTT
TRBJ1-4	15	TRBV7-2	-	TRBD1	CASSRTGGTNEKLFF	TGTGCCAGCAGCCGGACAGGGGGGACTAATGAAAAACTGTTTTTT
TRBJ1-5	12	TRBV28	few	-	CASSHLNQPQHF	TGTGCCAGCAGCCATTTAAATCAGCCCCAGCATTTT
TRBJ1-2	12	TRBV6-1	-	-	CASSELSYGYTF	TGTGCCAGCAGTGAACTAAGCTATGGCTACACCTTC
TRBJ2-7	14	TRBV5-1	-	-	CASSMDGKGFEQYF	TGCGCCAGCAGCATGGACGGAAAGGGATTTGAGCAGTACTTC
TRBJ1-1	12	TRBV29-1	-	-	CSVEDIGAEAFF	TGCAGCGTTGAAGATATTGGTGCCGAAGCTTTCTTT
TRBJ1-2	13	TRBV15	-	-	CATAGENRYGYTF	TGTGCCACTGCGGGAGAGAATCGCTATGGCTACACCTTC
TRBJ1-3	13	TRBV19	few	TRBD1	CATWDRAGNTIYF	TGTGCCACTTGGGACAGGGCTGGAAACACCATATATTTT
TRBJ2-1	18	TRBV4-2	-	-	CASSQESFIADSYNEQFF	TGTGCCAGCAGCCAAGAGTCATTTATAGCAGACTCCTACAATGAGCAGTTCTTC
TRBJ2-2	13	TRBV28	-	-	CASSPQGTGELFF	TGTGCCAGCAGCCCCCAGGGTACCGGGGAGCTGTTTTTT
TRBJ1-1	15	TRBV5-6	-	-	CASSLYLGLNTEAFF	TGTGCCAGCAGCTTGTATCTGGGGTTGAACACTGAAGCTTTCTTT
TRBJ2-5	16	TRBV9	-	TRBD2	CASSVVGGGVQETQYF	TGTGCCAGCAGCGTAGTTGGCGGGGGTGTACAAGAGACCCAGTACTTC
TRBJ2-5	11	TRBV11-2	-	-	CASSLQETQYF	TGTGCCAGCAGCCTCCAAGAGACCCAGTACTTC
TRBJ2-1	22	TRBV29-1	-	TRBD2	CSVGGGTVRTSGRVALHNEQFF	TGCAGCGTTGGTGGCGGGACAGTGAGGACTAGCGGGAGGGTCGCCCTTCACAATGAGCAGTTCTTC
TRBJ2-1	11	TRBV6-5	-	-	CASRTRGGQFF	TGTGCCAGCAGAACGAGGGGGGGGCAGTTCTTC
TRBJ1-4	12	TRBV29-1	few	-	CSVGAGGEKLFF	TGCAGCGTAGGTGCGGGGGGTGAAAAACTGTTTTTT
TRBJ2-4	15	TRBV6-2/TRBV6-3	-	TRBD1	CASSYRTGVSNIQYF	TGTGCCAGCAGTTACAGGACAGGGGTTTCTAACATTCAGTACTTC
TRBJ2-1	16	TRBV3-1/TRBV3-2	-	TRBD2	CASSPRSGGDYNEQFF	TGTGCCAGCAGCCCCCGTAGCGGGGGGGACTACAATGAGCAGTTCTTC
TRBJ2-2	14	TRBV5-4	once	TRBD1	CASSSRGHSGELFF	TGTGCCAGCAGCTCCAGGGGGCATAGCGGGGAGCTGTTTTTT
TRBJ2-1	15	TRBV24-1	-	-	CATSDMAELNNEQFF	TGTGCCACCAGTGATATGGCGGAACTTAACAATGAGCAGTTCTTC
TRBJ1-5	16	TRBV5-1	-	-	CASSLGDSPRNQPQHF	TGCGCCAGCAGCTTGGGTGACAGTCCTCGTAATCAGCCCCAGCATTTT
TRBJ2-3	17	TRBV19	once	-	CASSIDPQGFGTDTQYF	TGTGCCAGTAGTATAGACCCCCAGGGCTTCGGCACAGATACGCAGTATTTT
TRBJ2-1	14	TRBV7-2	-	-	CASSFSGGNNEQFF	TGTGCCAGCAGCTTTTCGGGCGGGAACAATGAGCAGTTCTTC
TRBJ1-1	14	TRBV28	-	-	CAAVPPRDNTEAFF	TGTGCCGCAGTCCCCCCCAGGGACAACACTGAAGCTTTCTTT
TRBJ1-1	13	TRBV11-3	once	-	CASSFSMNTEAFF	TGTGCCAGCAGCTTCTCAATGAACACTGAAGCTTTCTTT
TRBJ1-5	13	TRBV3-1/TRBV3-2	-	-	CASSVMRGQPQHF	TGTGCCAGCAGCGTGATGAGGGGACAGCCCCAGCATTTT
TRBJ1-1	14	TRBV7-8	-	TRBD1	CASSYKTGSTEAFF	TGTGCCAGCAGCTACAAGACAGGGAGTACTGAAGCTTTCTTT
TRBJ2-3	15	TRBV7-2	-	TRBD2	CASKLADASTDTQYF	TGTGCCAGCAAACTAGCGGATGCTAGCACAGATACGCAGTATTTT
TRBJ2-1	15	TRBV10-2	-	TRBD2	CASQTSGSSYNEQFF	TGCGCCAGCCAGACTAGCGGGAGCTCCTACAATGAGCAGTTCTTC
TRBJ1-2	14	TRBV18	-	-	CASSPPGRTYGYTF	TGTGCCAGCTCCCCGCCAGGACGGACCTATGGCTACACCTTC
TRBJ2-7	14	TRBV7-9	-	-	CASSSEGTLREQYF	TGTGCCAGCAGCTCAGAGGGGACACTTCGGGAGCAGTACTTC
TRBJ2-1	12	TRBV28	medium-sized	-	CVAVDSYNEQFF	TGTGTAGCGGTGGACAGTTACAATGAGCAGTTCTTC
TRBJ1-4	16	TRBV27	-	TRBD1	CASSLTRQGANEKLFF	TGTGCCAGCAGCCTAACCCGACAGGGAGCTAATGAAAAACTGTTTTTT